The 18 T cell receptor beta chains given below trace back to one sample, sequenced in a study of CD8+CD57+ T cells in acquired aplastic anemia. It was genomic DNA that served as the template for profiling TCR beta VDJ and CDR3. TCRdb redid the calling of the reads with MiXCR, one entry per CDR3 protein. The sample consists of around 130,000 distinct CDR3 sequences, 48% of them appearing once. The sample comprised sorted CD4+, CD8+, or CD8+CD57+ T cells (not recorded which) from PBMCs. The source of these receptors is a human donor in good health, serving as a control.

The chain couples TRBV2 to TRBJ1-5; D not resolved. V was pared by 8 bases and J by 6 bases, with 11 bases between. CDR3 length: 12 amino acids. CDR1 is SNHLY and CDR2 is FYNNEI in the germline V gene. The CDR3 sequence is CASGLRGQPQHF. CDR3 nucleotides: TGTGCCAGCGGGTTACGAGGTCAGCCCCAGCATTTT.

The chain is built from TRBV7-9 and TRBJ2-7; TRBD1 matches 9 bases. The CDR3 extends over 14 amino acids. The germline V gene has CDR1 SEHNR and CDR2 FQNEAQ (reference sequence). With V trimmed by 0 bases and J by 5 bases, 2 bases remained unmatched. CDR3 sequence reads: CASSLADRGHEQYF. CDR3 nucleotide sequence: TGTGCCAGCAGCTTAGCGGACAGGGGACACGAGCAGTACTTC.

CDR3 amino acids: CASSFQPWASGGAYEQFF. The CDR3 DNA follows: TGTGCCAGCAGTTTCCAACCGTGGGCTAGCGGGGGGGCCTATGAGCAGTTCTTC. This sequence joins TRBV27 and TRBJ2-1; 12 nucleotides align to TRBD2. The CDR3 contains 18 residues. Germline values: CDR1 MNHEY, CDR2 SMNVEV (reference sequence). V shed 3 bases and J 8 bases; nucleotides not matched to a gene: 14.

The V gene is TRBV12-3 or TRBV12-4, the J gene TRBJ1-6; D remains unclear. CDR3 length: 14 amino acids. The germline V and J ends were trimmed by 3 bases and 7 bases, with 10 bases remaining between them. The CDR3 region is CASSLAGGNSPLHF. The CDR3 nucleotides read TGTGCCAGCAGTTTGGCAGGCGGGAATTCACCCCTCCACTTT.

Notes on this clonotype: A much more abundant neighbour one base away suggests this may be a read error. V and J are TRBV11-2 and TRBJ1-2; D is uncertain. The germline CDR1 and CDR2 sequences are SGHAT and FQNNGV. The CDR3 length is 17 residues. The CDR3 spells CASSSGPYGTHHYDYTF. The CDR3 coding sequence is TGTGCCAGCAGTTCAGGCCCCTATGGTACCCACCACTATGACTACACCTTC.

The V call is TRBV19, the J call TRBJ2-2; maybe TRBD1 (6 bases). Germline V gene sequence: CDR1 LNHDA, CDR2 SQIVND (reference sequence). V lost 4 bases and J lost 6, with 15 bases in between. CDR3 length equals 15 residues. The CDR3 sequence is CASSTFTGFPGELFF. CDR3 sequence (DNA): TGTGCCAGTAGTACTTTCACAGGGTTCCCCGGGGAGCTGTTTTTT.

The chain combines TRBV7-8 with TRBJ1-2; a weak D match, TRBD1 (6 bases). Trimming left V 4 bases short and J 5 bases short, with 8 bases between. Germline-derived CDR1 and CDR2 are SGHVS and FQNEAQ. The CDR3 contains 12 residues. CDR3 residues: CASSWGLYGYTF. CDR3 in DNA: TGTGCCAGCAGCTGGGGGCTGTATGGCTACACCTTC. Drawing the rest from reference TRBV7-8 and TRBJ1-2, the complete variable domain is GAGVSQSPRYKVAKRGQDVALRCDPISGHVSLFWYQQALGQGPEFLTYFQNEAQLDKSGLPSDRFFAERPEGSVSTLKIQRTQQEDSAVYLCASSWGLYGYTFGSGTRLTVV.

The V call is TRBV7-9, the J call TRBJ2-7; D ambiguous. Per the germline V gene, CDR1 is SEHNR and CDR2 is FQNEAQ (reference sequence). Trimming cost V 5 bases and J 3 bases, with 8 bases left between them. The CDR3 sequence is 12 residues long. CDR3: CASSHANYEQYF. The CDR3 region has the DNA TGTGCCAGCAGCCACGCCAACTACGAGCAGTACTTC. Full variable domain (remainder filled in from reference TRBV7-9 and TRBJ2-7): DTGVSQNPRHKITKRGQNVTFRCDPISEHNRLYWYRQTLGQGPEFLTYFQNEAQLEKSRLLSDRFSAERPKGSFSTLEIQRTEQGDSAMYLCASSHANYEQYFGPGTRLTVT.

CDR3 region: CSARLSGGAGTQYF. DNA for the CDR3: TGCAGTGCTAGACTCAGCGGGGGGGCCGGGACGCAGTATTTT. This chain connects TRBV20-1 to TRBJ2-3; 10 nucleotides match TRBD2. Unmatched junction bases numbered 8, after V lost 2 bases and J lost 9 bases. The germline CDR1 and CDR2 sequences are DFQATT and SNEGSKA (reference sequence). This CDR3 is 14 amino acids long.

For this clonotype: A read error is possible here, since a much larger clone lies one base away. This sequence joins TRBV6-1 and TRBJ1-1; 10 nucleotides match TRBD1. The CDR3 sequence is 16 residues long. Looked up from germline, CDR1 is MNHNS and CDR2 is SASEGT. CDR3 region: CASSPQGQGYNTGAFF. DNA for the CDR3: TGTGCCAGCAGTCCTCAGGGACAGGGGTACAACACTGGAGCTTTCTTT.

This sequence joins TRBV20-1 and TRBJ1-5; D is undetermined. The ends were cut back, 0 bases at V and 5 bases at J, with 8 bases in the middle. The CDR3 covers 13 residues. Germline loops: CDR1 DFQATT, CDR2 SNEGSKA (reference sequence). The CDR3 sequence: CSARDWTDQPQHF. The CDR3 bases are TGCAGTGCTAGAGATTGGACTGATCAGCCCCAGCATTTT.

V usage is TRBV14 and J usage is TRBJ2-7; D perhaps matches TRBD2 (6 bases). CDR1 and CDR2 (germline): SGHDN, FVKESK. The CDR3 length is 13 residues. Trimming removed 6 bases at V and 4 bases at J, with 13 bases between. The CDR3 loop is CASSMGGMYEQYF. The DNA for the CDR3 is TGTGCCAGCAGTATGGGGGGTATGTACGAGCAGTACTTC.

The chain links TRBV7-9 to TRBJ1-6, with D perhaps matching TRBD1 (5 bases). There are 13 residues in the CDR3. The germline gives CDR1 SEHNR, CDR2 FQNEAQ (reference sequence). With 2 bases removed from V and 8 bases from J, the gap between germline ends came to 7 bases. The DNA for the CDR3 is TGTGCCAGCAGCTTATCGGGGGATTCACCCCTCCACTTT. It is translated as CASSLSGDSPLHF.

The chain combines TRBV4-3 with TRBJ1-6; D is perhaps TRBD1 (5 bases). Trimming removed 0 bases at V and 6 bases at J, with 9 bases between. Germline lookup yields CDR1 LGHNA and CDR2 YSLEER. The CDR3 has 15 residues. CDR3 sequence reads: CASSQEWQGNSPLHF. DNA for the CDR3: TGCGCCAGCAGCCAAGAGTGGCAGGGTAATTCACCCCTCCACTTT.

Ten or more counts support this clonotype. The J gene is TRBJ1-2, the V gene TRBV4-3, with a weak D call TRBD1 (5 bases). V lost 4 bases and J 7 bases, leaving 13 bases between the germline ends. Per the germline V gene, CDR1 is LGHNA and CDR2 is YSLEER. The CDR3 has 13 amino acids. The DNA of the CDR3 is TGCGCCAGCAGCCCAGAGGTGGGGGTTGGCTACACCTTC. Residues: CASSPEVGVGYTF.

The V call is TRBV2, the J call TRBJ1-2, with 9 nucleotides matching TRBD1. This CDR3 is built from 13 residues. Germline values: CDR1 SNHLY, CDR2 FYNNEI. Losses at the gene ends were 2 bases for V and 9 bases for J; bases not matched to a gene: 4. The CDR3 sequence is CASSERDRASYTF. The CDR3, as DNA: TGTGCCAGCAGTGAAAGGGACAGGGCTAGCTACACCTTC.

This clonotype has a single count. The chain uses TRBV2 and TRBJ1-1; D is undetermined. The germline V gene encodes CDR1 SNHLY and CDR2 FYNNEI. Trimming stripped 6 bases from V and 1 base from J, with 9 bases between. The CDR3 runs 13 residues. CDR3 amino acids: CASRLGRNTEAFF. The CDR3 coding sequence is TGTGCCAGCAGGCTTGGTCGGAACACTGAAGCTTTCTTT.

This clonotype came up many times. The genes are TRBV5-5 and TRBJ2-5; perhaps D is TRBD1 or TRBD2 (5 bases each). With 3 bases removed from V and 7 bases from J, the gap between germline ends came to 19 bases. Germline values: CDR1 SGHKS, CDR2 YYEKEE (reference sequence). The CDR3 contains 15 residues. The CDR3 region has the DNA TGTGCCAGCAGCTCTCGGCAGTGGGATGGGGGGACCCAGTACTTC. As protein: CASSSRQWDGGTQYF.